This entry lists 28 T cell receptor beta chains sequenced from one sample in a study of technical replicates of blood from a few donors. The method was immunoSEQ multiplex PCR; TCRdb's version includes in-frame clones alone and lacks a portion of them. The sample comprises about 64,000 clones, 65% to 90% of which are singletons, and 5% to 5.5% rests with the top ten. The specimen sequenced was PBMCs. The receptors derive from a human donor in good health. Some clones in this sample may be carry-over from other donors' samples.

The genes are TRBV7-9 and TRBJ2-3; 7 bases map to TRBD2. After removal of 5 bases from V and 2 bases from J, the junction contained 4 bases not matched to a gene. The V gene's germline CDR1 is SEHNR and CDR2 FQNEAQ (reference sequence). The length of the CDR3 is 14 residues. The CDR3 DNA is TGTGCCAGCAGCCTAACTAGCGCCACAGATACGCAGTATTTT. This sequence encodes CASSLTSATDTQYF.

In this sample, this clone turned up once. This chain uses TRBV6-6 with TRBJ1-5; 7 nucleotides match TRBD1. CDR1 and CDR2 (germline): MNHNY, SVGAGI (reference sequence). The CDR3 has 14 amino acids. The V segment lost 9 bases and the J segment 0 bases; nucleotides outside the gene matches: 5. The CDR3 protein is CASTTGNSNQPQHF. The CDR3 DNA sequence: TGTGCCAGTACGACAGGGAATAGCAATCAGCCCCAGCATTTT.

V gene TRBV7-2 combines with J gene TRBJ2-1; 9 bases align to TRBD1. CDR3 size: 14 residues. Trimming cost V 5 bases and J 7 bases; bases outside gene matches: 6. Germline V lookup: CDR1 SGHTA, CDR2 FQGNSA. CDR3 sequence reads: CASSPDRGRNEQFF. For the CDR3, the DNA is TGTGCCAGCAGCCCCGACAGGGGGAGGAATGAGCAGTTCTTC. The complete variable domain, with remaining parts taken from reference TRBV7-2 and TRBJ2-1, reads GAGVSQSPSNKVTEKGKDVELRCDPISGHTALYWYRQSLGQGLEFLIYFQGNSAPDKSGLPSDRFSAERTGGSVSTLTIQRTQQEDSAVYLCASSPDRGRNEQFFGPGTRLTVL.

The table lists this clone with a few counts. The chain recombines TRBV29-1 with TRBJ1-1; D might be TRBD1 (5 bases). With 5 bases removed from V and 1 base from J, the gap between germline ends came to 5 bases. This CDR3 is 11 amino acids long. Looked up from germline, CDR1 is SQVTM and CDR2 is ANQGSEA. In nucleotides, the CDR3 is TGCAGCGTTCAGGGGAACACTGAAGCTTTCTTT. Encoded protein: CSVQGNTEAFF.

The rearrangement uses TRBV4-2 and TRBJ2-3; D possibly corresponds to TRBD2 (6 bases). Germline-derived CDR1 and CDR2 are LGHNA and YNFKEQ. This CDR3 is 15 amino acids long. The germline V and J ends were trimmed by 1 base and 1 base, with 9 bases remaining between them. The CDR3 coding sequence is TGTGCCAGCAGCCAAGTGTGGGGGGGCACAGATACGCAGTATTTT. As protein: CASSQVWGGTDTQYF.

The CDR3 DNA sequence: TGTGCCTGGAGTGTACAGGGACGGGACACCGGGGAGCTGTTTTTT. The encoded protein is CAWSVQGRDTGELFF. This chain connects TRBV30 to TRBJ2-2; D might be TRBD1 (6 bases). This CDR3 region has 15 residues. The V end lost 0 bases, the J end lost 3 bases, and 11 bases lay between the germline ends. CDR1 and CDR2 from the germline V gene are GTSNPN and SVGIG (reference sequence).

The chain recombines TRBV13 with TRBJ2-5, with a weak D call TRBD1 (6 bases). With 0 bases removed from V and 1 base from J, the gap between germline ends came to 12 bases. Germline CDR1 PRHDT, CDR2 FYEKMQ (reference sequence). The CDR3 covers 16 residues. The CDR3 DNA is TGTGCCAGCAGCTTAGGGGACAGACATCCCCAAGAGACCCAGTACTTC. Protein sequence: CASSLGDRHPQETQYF.

Here the CDR3 reads CASSESGTSGNIAKNIQYF. The CDR3 DNA is TGTGCCAGCAGTGAATCCGGGACTAGCGGAAACATAGCCAAAAACATTCAGTACTTC. The rearrangement uses TRBV2 and TRBJ2-4; TRBD2 aligns across 11 bases. CDR3 size: 19 residues. V was pared by 2 bases and J by 0 bases, with 9 bases of the junction left unmatched. Germline assignment: CDR1 SNHLY and CDR2 FYNNEI.

The chain links TRBV7-2 to TRBJ1-2, with TRBD1 matching over 7 bases. This CDR3 has 16 amino acids. In germline, CDR1 is SGHTA, CDR2 FQGNSA. V trimming: 7 bases; J trimming: 8 bases; junction bases outside the gene matches: 19. CDR3 in amino acids: CASTISPGQQGRGYTF. The CDR3 DNA sequence: TGTGCCAGCACCATTAGCCCGGGACAGCAGGGCCGGGGCTACACCTTC.

V and J are TRBV5-4 and TRBJ1-1; D is perhaps TRBD1 (6 bases). The CDR3 loop spans 14 amino acids. V dropped 6 bases and J dropped 7 bases, with 19 bases sitting between them. CDR1 and CDR2 from the germline V gene are SGHNT and YYREEE (reference sequence). CDR3 DNA sequence: TGTGCCAGCACCCTGGCTGGGGGGGGCGGTGAAGCTTTCTTT. It translates to CASTLAGGGGEAFF.

This sequence joins TRBV7-3 and TRBJ2-1, with D perhaps matching TRBD1 (6 bases). This CDR3 is built from 13 residues. Germline-derived CDR1 and CDR2 are SGHTA and FQGTGA. The V end lost 5 bases, the J end lost 6 bases, and 11 bases lay between the germline ends. The CDR3 DNA reads as TGTGCCAGCAGCGAAGGGGGTTTCAATGAGCAGTTCTTC. It translates to CASSEGGFNEQFF.

The chain carries TRBV5-1 and TRBJ1-3; 7 nucleotides align to TRBD1. CDR3 size: 14 residues. Germline CDR1 reads SGHRS; CDR2 reads YFSETQ. The V segment lost 4 bases and the J segment 5 bases; nucleotides outside the gene matches: 6. The CDR3 region has the DNA TGCGCCAGCAGCCCCGAAGGGGGCAGAAACACCATATATTTT. The encoded protein is CASSPEGGRNTIYF.

This chain links TRBV12-5 with TRBJ2-5; 11 bases are a match to TRBD1. With 4 bases clipped from V and 4 bases from J, the junction kept 8 bases outside the gene matches. In germline, CDR1 is LGHNT, CDR2 FRNRAP. The CDR3 extends over 16 amino acids. The CDR3 spells CASGSWTGGWGETQYF. The DNA for the CDR3 is TGTGCTAGTGGTTCGTGGACAGGGGGCTGGGGAGAGACCCAGTACTTC.

The rearrangement joins TRBV6-5 to TRBJ1-6; 7 bases are shared with TRBD1. The CDR3 covers 16 residues. Unmatched junction bases numbered 4, after V lost 2 bases and J lost 3 bases. The germline gives CDR1 MNHEY, CDR2 SVGAGI. In DNA form, the CDR3 reads TGTGCCAGCAGTTACGGAGGGGGCGACTATAATTCACCCCTCCACTTT. This gives the protein CASSYGGGDYNSPLHF.

This chain joins TRBV5-3 and TRBJ2-7, with 7 bases fitting TRBD1. TRBV5-3 falls under the ORF class, with uncertain function. The ends lost 1 base at V and 3 bases at J; junction bases unmatched: 1. This CDR3 has 13 residues. CDR3 residues: CARSLTGVYEQYF. CDR3 in DNA: TGTGCCAGAAGCTTGACAGGGGTCTACGAGCAGTACTTC.

This chain joins TRBV7-2 and TRBJ2-1; TRBD2 agrees at 12 bases. Trimming took 5 bases from V and 14 from J; bases not matched to a gene: 13. The CDR3 totals 15 residues. CDR1 SGHTA and CDR2 FQGNSA come from the germline V gene. The chain's CDR3 is CASSTRTSGIEKKFF. CDR3 DNA: TGTGCCAGCAGCACCAGGACTAGCGGGATTGAAAAAAAGTTCTTC.

V and J are TRBV4-3 and TRBJ2-1, with 9 bases that match TRBD2. This CDR3 region has 15 residues. The V segment lost 0 bases and the J segment 15 bases; nucleotides outside the gene matches: 12. Germline CDR1 and CDR2: LGHNA and YSLEER. The CDR3 DNA reads as TGCGCCAGCAGCCAAGAGGGACTAGCTAACGAAGTGCTGTTCTTC. This codes for CASSQEGLANEVLFF.

The chain combines TRBV7-3 with TRBJ2-7, with D possibly being TRBD2 (6 bases). V gave up 2 bases and J gave up 5 bases, with 13 bases separating them. Germline values: CDR1 SGHTA, CDR2 FQGTGA. The CDR3 contains 14 residues. CDR3 nucleotides: TGTGCCAGCAGCTTAGTTCCGGGAGTCAACGAGCAGTACTTC. This sequence encodes CASSLVPGVNEQYF.

The chain is built from TRBV2 and TRBJ2-5; the match to TRBD2 covers 15 bases. Germline V gene lookup returns CDR1 SNHLY and CDR2 FYNNEI. V shed 4 bases, J shed 5 bases, and the junction held 5 bases outside the gene matches. The CDR3 runs to 16 residues. In DNA form, the CDR3 reads TGTGCCAGCAGTGGGGGACTAGCGGGAGGAGCGGAGACCCAGTACTTC. Translated: CASSGGLAGGAETQYF. The full variable domain, completed using reference TRBV2 and TRBJ2-5, is EPEVTQTPSHQVTQMGQEVILRCVPISNHLYFYWYRQILGQKVEFLVSFYNNEISEKSEIFDDQFSVERPDGSNFTLKIRSTKLEDSAMYFCASSGGLAGGAETQYFGPGTRLLVL.

The V call is TRBV5-1, the J call TRBJ1-2; D remains unclear. Germline-derived CDR1 and CDR2 are SGHRS and YFSETQ. The CDR3 length is 14 residues. V was cut by 4 bases and J by 0 bases, with 10 bases left in between. The CDR3 DNA sequence: TGCGCCAGCAGCAGTAGCGTTACTAACTATGGCTACACCTTC. Protein: CASSSSVTNYGYTF.

V and J are TRBV5-4 and TRBJ2-7; 10 bases are a match to TRBD1. CDR1 is SGHNT and CDR2 is YYREEE in the germline V gene (reference sequence). V lost 6 bases and J lost 5; bases outside the gene matches: 11. The CDR3 is 15 amino acids. This chain's CDR3 is CASTQSGTGANEQYF. CDR3 DNA: TGTGCCAGCACCCAAAGCGGGACAGGGGCAAACGAGCAGTACTTC.

Written as DNA, the CDR3 is TGTGCCAGCAGCTCGTCTTTTAATTCACCCCTCCACTTT. Its translation: CASSSSFNSPLHF. The chain joins TRBV7-6 to TRBJ1-6; D is unclear. The CDR3 has 13 residues. Per germline, CDR1 SGHVS and CDR2 FNYEAQ. Between the trimmed V and J ends, which lost 4 bases and 6 bases, there was a span of 7 bases.

The chain employs TRBV7-2 and TRBJ2-3, with 8 bases aligning to TRBD1. V shed 4 bases and J 2 bases; nucleotides not matched to a gene: 5. Germline loops: CDR1 SGHTA, CDR2 FQGNSA. The CDR3 spans 15 residues. CDR3 sequence: CASSYPTGATDTQYF. CDR3 in DNA: TGTGCCAGCAGCTACCCGACAGGGGCCACAGATACGCAGTATTTT.

The chain carries TRBV14 and TRBJ2-7; D is possibly TRBD2 (6 bases). Trimming removed 3 bases at V and 7 bases at J, with 16 bases between. Germline CDR1 and CDR2: SGHDN and FVKESK. This CDR3 has 14 residues. The DNA of the CDR3 is TGTGCCAGCAGCCATCTCACGTGGGGAGGAGAGCAGTACTTC. It yields the protein CASSHLTWGGEQYF.

The chain has TRBV7-2 and TRBJ2-7; D may be TRBD2 (7 bases). This CDR3 is 16 amino acids long. The germline gives CDR1 SGHTA, CDR2 FQGNSA. V was trimmed by 5 bases and J by 2 bases, leaving 19 bases between them. The DNA for the CDR3 is TGTGCCAGCAGCCCGCGGGGGCCCCGGAGGGCCTACGAGCAGTACTTC. Protein sequence: CASSPRGPRRAYEQYF. The full variable domain, with the rest looked up from reference TRBV7-2 and TRBJ2-7, is GAGVSQSPSNKVTEKGKDVELRCDPISGHTALYWYRQSLGQGLEFLIYFQGNSAPDKSGLPSDRFSAERTGGSVSTLTIQRTQQEDSAVYLCASSPRGPRRAYEQYFGPGTRLTVT.

V usage is TRBV6-4 and J usage is TRBJ2-3; the D gene is possibly TRBD1 (6 bases). The CDR3 has 13 residues. Trimming removed 3 bases from V and 6 bases from J, with 10 bases in between. Germline V gene lookup returns CDR1 MRHNA and CDR2 SNTAGT. CDR3 DNA sequence: TGTGCCAGCAGTGAACAGGGTGGCGATACGCAGTATTTT. It is translated as CASSEQGGDTQYF.

This clone has a handful of counts. This chain links TRBV4-3 with TRBJ2-7; a weak D match, TRBD1 (5 bases). From germline, CDR1 is LGHNA and CDR2 YSLEER. V lost 1 base to trimming and J lost 3 bases, with 13 bases between them. This CDR3 spans 15 amino acids. CDR3 in amino acids: CASSQVIADSYEQYF. CDR3 bases: TGCGCCAGCAGCCAAGTAATTGCCGACAGCTACGAGCAGTACTTC.

The chain combines TRBV28 with TRBJ1-3, with 7 bases that match TRBD1. The CDR3 runs to 15 residues. CDR1 is MDHEN and CDR2 is SYDVKM in the germline V gene. Germline trimming cut 2 bases from V and 6 bases from J; bases unmatched to any gene: 7. The DNA for the CDR3 is TGTGCCAGCAGTTTAAGTACAGGGGTTCAAAACACCATATATTTT. It specifies CASSLSTGVQNTIYF.